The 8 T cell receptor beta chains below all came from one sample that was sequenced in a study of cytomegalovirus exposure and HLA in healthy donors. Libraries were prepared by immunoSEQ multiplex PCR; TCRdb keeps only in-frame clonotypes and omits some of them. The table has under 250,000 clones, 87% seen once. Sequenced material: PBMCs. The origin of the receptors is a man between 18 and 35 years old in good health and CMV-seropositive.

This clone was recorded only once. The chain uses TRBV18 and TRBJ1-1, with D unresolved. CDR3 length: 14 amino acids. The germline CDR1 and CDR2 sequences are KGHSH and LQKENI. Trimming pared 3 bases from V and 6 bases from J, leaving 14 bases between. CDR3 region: CASSPRRLEAEAFF. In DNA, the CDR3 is TGTGCCAGCTCACCTAGGCGGCTGGAGGCTGAAGCTTTCTTT.

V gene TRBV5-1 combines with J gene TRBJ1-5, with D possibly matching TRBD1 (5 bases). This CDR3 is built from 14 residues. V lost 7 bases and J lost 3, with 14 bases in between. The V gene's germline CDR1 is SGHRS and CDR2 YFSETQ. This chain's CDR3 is CASHLAGSNQPQHF. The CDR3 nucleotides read TGCGCCAGCCACCTCGCAGGGTCCAATCAGCCCCAGCATTTT.

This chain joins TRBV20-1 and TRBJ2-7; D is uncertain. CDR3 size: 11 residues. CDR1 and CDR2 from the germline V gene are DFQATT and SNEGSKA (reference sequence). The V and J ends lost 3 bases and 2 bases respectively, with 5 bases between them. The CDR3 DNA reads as TGCAGTGCTAGCGGTACCTACGAGCAGTACTTC. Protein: CSASGTYEQYF.

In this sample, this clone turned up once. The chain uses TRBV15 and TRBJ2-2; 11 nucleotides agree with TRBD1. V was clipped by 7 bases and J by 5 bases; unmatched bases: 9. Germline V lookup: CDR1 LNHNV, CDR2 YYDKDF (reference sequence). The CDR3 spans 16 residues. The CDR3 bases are TGTGCCACCACCATGGACAGGGGGCGCGATACCGGGGAGCTGTTTTTT. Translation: CATTMDRGRDTGELFF.

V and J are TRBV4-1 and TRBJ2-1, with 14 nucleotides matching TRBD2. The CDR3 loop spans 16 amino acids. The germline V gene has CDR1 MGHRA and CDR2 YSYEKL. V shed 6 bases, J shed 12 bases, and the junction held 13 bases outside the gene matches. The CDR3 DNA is TGCGCCAGCAGATTGAGACTAGCGGGAGGGCCTGAGGGGCAGTTCTTC. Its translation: CASRLRLAGGPEGQFF.

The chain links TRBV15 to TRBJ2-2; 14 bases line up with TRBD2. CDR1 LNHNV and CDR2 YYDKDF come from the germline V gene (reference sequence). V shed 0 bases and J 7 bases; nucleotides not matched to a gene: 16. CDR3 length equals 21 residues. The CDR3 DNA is TGTGCCACCAGCAGAGAGTTAGCGACTAGCGGGAGGGCCTATTGGGTCGGGGAGCTGTTTTTT. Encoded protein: CATSRELATSGRAYWVGELFF.

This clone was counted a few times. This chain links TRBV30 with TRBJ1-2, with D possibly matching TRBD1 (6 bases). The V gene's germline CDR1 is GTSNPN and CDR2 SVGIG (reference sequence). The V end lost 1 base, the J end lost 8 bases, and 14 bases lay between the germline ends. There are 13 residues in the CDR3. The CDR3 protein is CAWSARGAQGYTF. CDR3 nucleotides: TGTGCCTGGAGTGCCCGGGGGGCCCAGGGCTACACCTTC.

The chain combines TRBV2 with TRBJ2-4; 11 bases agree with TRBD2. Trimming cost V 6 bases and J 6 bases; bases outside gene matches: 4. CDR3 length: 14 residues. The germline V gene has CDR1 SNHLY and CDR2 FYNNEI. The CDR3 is CASSVAGGVNIQYF. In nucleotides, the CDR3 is TGTGCCAGCAGCGTAGCGGGAGGGGTAAACATTCAGTACTTC.